This T cell receptor (beta chain) came from a study of T cells in Graves' hyperthyroidism and ophthalmopathy. The table lists this clonotype with many counts. The CDR3 sequence is 12 residues long. The V gene lost 7 bases and the J gene lost 6 bases, with 13 bases spanning the gap. CDR1 and CDR2 from the germline V gene are MNHEY and SVGAGI. Amplified TCR beta CDR3 regions derived from RNA transcripts. In the first-round RT-PCR of the TCR CDR3, the HTBI primer set was used. TCRdb ran MiXCR on the multiplex PCR reads and lists one entry per CDR3 protein. Among roughly 510,000 distinct CDR3 sequences listed, approximately 48% were seen once. On the basis of clinical symptoms, serum thyroxine and TRAb, thyroid ultrasound and orbital computed tomography, diagnoses were made.

The sample taken for sequencing was peripheral blood or thyroid tissue (not recorded which). The receptor was derived from an adult woman with Graves' disease, either hyperthyroidism or ophthalmopathy (not recorded which). The genes are TRBV6-5 and TRBJ2-7, with D hard to call. CDR3: CASNPGYGEQYF. Written as DNA, the CDR3 is TGTGCCAGCAATCCAGGATACGGCGAGCAGTACTTC.